Presented here are 18 T cell receptor beta chains from one specimen sequenced in a study of blood T cells in healthy people across ages. For the second PCR, which ran for 7 to 11 cycles, a sample-barcoded 5' primer and a J-beta primer mix were used. One entry per CDR3 protein results from TCRdb running MiXCR on the 5' RACE reads. The sample consists of under 1 million distinct CDR3 sequences, 44% of them appearing once. The sequencing sample was made of blood. These receptors came from a man aged 60-69 years in good health.

The chain links TRBV6-1 to TRBJ2-5, with TRBD2 as a possible D gene (6 bases). The J call may be wrong; the DNA end is better matched by TRBJ2-7. Germline CDR1 and CDR2: MNHNS and SASEGT. The CDR3 is 14 amino acids. The CDR3 DNA reads TGTGCCAGCAGTCAGGACGAGGGAGGAGGCGAGCAGTACTTC. Encoded protein: CASSQDEGGGEQYF.

A note on this clonotype: A read error is possible here, since a much larger clone lies one base away. The chain joins TRBV15 to TRBJ2-3; the D is unclear. Germline V gene data show CDR1 as LNHNV and CDR2 as YYDKDF (reference sequence). CDR3 length equals 12 residues. The CDR3 spells CAASRGTDTQYF. Here the CDR3 DNA reads TGTGCCGCCAGCAGAGGCACAGATACGCAGTATTTT.

At least ten counts were recorded for this clonotype. This chain uses TRBV10-2 with TRBJ2-1; maybe TRBD1 (7 bases). This CDR3 is 16 amino acids long. V lost 3 bases and J 4 bases, leaving 16 bases between the germline ends. CDR1 is WSHSY and CDR2 is SAAADI in the germline V gene. The CDR3 here is CASSEGGRGPYNEQFF. CDR3 bases: TGCGCCAGCAGTGAAGGGGGCCGGGGGCCGTACAATGAGCAGTTCTTC.

In the case of this clonotype: The germline gene is not matched at one end of the junction; a read error may be the cause. The CDR3 here is CATNRGRTHSETQYF. CDR3 DNA: TGTGCCACCAACAGAGGGAGGACCCACAGCGAGACCCAGTACTTC. This chain connects TRBV15 to TRBJ2-5, with D possibly matching TRBD2 (6 bases). CDR3 length equals 15 residues. CDR1 is LNHNV, CDR2 YYDKDF, per germline (reference sequence).

The chain joins TRBV5-1 to TRBJ2-1, with 7 positions matching TRBD1. Germline V gene lookup returns CDR1 SGHRS and CDR2 YFSETQ. V gave up 2 bases and J gave up 5 bases; unmatched junction bases: 7. This CDR3 spans 15 amino acids. This chain's CDR3 is CASSLTPGTDNEQFF. CDR3 sequence (DNA): TGCGCCAGCAGCTTAACACCTGGGACAGACAATGAGCAGTTCTTC.

CDR3 DNA: TGTGCCAGCAGCTTAGGACTAGTCAATGAGCAGTTCTTC. The encoded protein is CASSLGLVNEQFF. V is TRBV7-2 and J is TRBJ2-1; weak D call: TRBD2 (6 bases). The CDR3 contains 13 residues. V was shortened by 1 base and J by 6 bases, with 7 bases between the two germline ends. The germline CDR1 and CDR2 sequences are SGHTA and FQGNSA. Filled out from reference TRBV7-2 and TRBJ2-1, the complete variable domain reads GAGVSQSPSNKVTEKGKDVELRCDPISGHTALYWYRQSLGQGLEFLIYFQGNSAPDKSGLPSDRFSAERTGGSVSTLTIQRTQQEDSAVYLCASSLGLVNEQFFGPGTRLTVL.

This clonotype occurred a few times. The chain recombines TRBV4-3 with TRBJ2-7, with 8 bases lining up with TRBD1. The V and J ends lost 2 bases and 2 bases, in that order; junction bases with no gene match: 5. CDR1 is LGHNA and CDR2 is YSLEER in the germline V gene. This CDR3 spans 15 amino acids. This chain's CDR3 is CASSQNGGQAYEQYF. CDR3 DNA sequence: TGCGCCAGCAGCCAAAATGGGGGACAGGCCTACGAGCAGTACTTC.

The V call is TRBV4-1, the J call TRBJ1-2; D possibly corresponds to TRBD1 (6 bases). There are 15 residues in the CDR3. Germline V gives CDR1 MGHRA, CDR2 YSYEKL. The V end was cut by 6 bases, the J end by 4 bases, with 18 bases between. The CDR3 loop is CASSPTQGSGYGYTF. In DNA form, the CDR3 reads TGCGCCAGCAGTCCCACCCAGGGGTCCGGCTATGGCTACACCTTC.

The genes are TRBV4-3 and TRBJ2-7, with D tentatively TRBD1 or TRBD2 (5 bases each). The ends were cut back, 0 bases at V and 0 bases at J, with 18 bases in the middle. The CDR3 runs to 18 residues. Germline CDR1 LGHNA, CDR2 YSLEER. As DNA, the CDR3 is TGCGCCAGCAGCCAAGAAAAGGTGGGGACCCGGGACTCCTACGAGCAGTACTTC. Protein: CASSQEKVGTRDSYEQYF.

This clonotype has a handful of counts. The chain uses TRBV7-8 and TRBJ2-5; tentatively, D is TRBD2 (5 bases). Germline V gives CDR1 SGHVS, CDR2 FQNEAQ. With 0 bases removed from V and 5 bases from J, the gap between germline ends came to 16 bases. This CDR3 region has 16 residues. Here the CDR3 DNA reads TGTGCCAGCAGCTTAGCGGGCATGGGGAGCGGTGAGACCCAGTACTTC. Its protein product is CASSLAGMGSGETQYF.

This clonotype was detected a few times. The CDR3 reads CASSEPGTEVDTQYF. The CDR3 DNA reads as TGCGCCAGCAGCGAACCAGGGACCGAAGTCGATACGCAGTATTTT. The V gene is TRBV4-1, the J gene TRBJ2-3; D is perhaps TRBD1 or TRBD2 (5 bases each). The CDR3 has 15 amino acids. The V end lost 5 bases, the J end lost 6 bases, and 18 bases lay between the germline ends. Germline-derived CDR1 and CDR2 are MGHRA and YSYEKL.

The chain has TRBV4-3 and TRBJ1-4; D gene uncertain. The V gene lost 0 bases and the J gene lost 5 bases, with 7 bases spanning the gap. CDR1 and CDR2 (germline): LGHNA, YSLEER. The CDR3 runs 14 residues. The chain's CDR3 is CASSQEPRNEKLFF. CDR3 sequence (DNA): TGCGCCAGCAGCCAAGAACCTCGAAATGAAAAACTGTTTTTT.

This chain uses TRBV6-5 with TRBJ2-5; D is uncertain. The CDR3 has 14 residues. The germline CDR1 and CDR2 sequences are MNHEY and SVGAGI. Trimming pared 0 bases from V and 2 bases from J, leaving 7 bases between. CDR3 coding DNA: TGTGCCAGCAGTTACTCGACCGAGCAAGAGACCCAGTACTTC. Protein: CASSYSTEQETQYF.

CDR3 coding DNA: TGTGCCAGCAGTTTAGGAGGACTAGCGGGGGGGCAGGGATACGAGCAGTACTTC. As protein: CASSLGGLAGGQGYEQYF. The chain joins TRBV12-3 or TRBV12-4 to TRBJ2-7; TRBD2 aligns across 15 bases. CDR3 length: 18 residues. Unmatched junction bases numbered 8, after V lost 1 base and J lost 4 bases.

CDR3 sequence: CASSQSDRRTRDTQYF. DNA of the CDR3: TGTGCCAGCAGCCAGTCAGATAGGCGGACGAGAGATACGCAGTATTTT. This rearrangement joins TRBV3-1 to TRBJ2-3; D is unresolved. The CDR3 runs to 16 residues. V was cut by 3 bases and J by 5 bases, with 18 bases left in between. Germline CDR1 is LGHDT and CDR2 is YNNKEL (reference sequence).

The chain recombines TRBV6-1 with TRBJ2-3, with a possible D match to TRBD1 (6 bases). Germline V CDR1 and CDR2: MNHNS, SASEGT. Trimming pared 4 bases from V and 5 bases from J, leaving 25 bases between. The CDR3 runs 18 residues. In DNA, the CDR3 is TGTGCCAGCAGTGCCTACCGCCTCCGACAGGCGGCAGGAGATACGCAGTATTTT. Translated: CASSAYRLRQAAGDTQYF.

The gene calls are TRBV6-1 and TRBJ2-1; a weak D match, TRBD2 (5 bases). Germline V gene lookup returns CDR1 MNHNS and CDR2 SASEGT. This CDR3 comprises 14 residues. The V and J ends lost 6 bases and 13 bases respectively, with 22 bases between them. CDR3 in DNA: TGTGCCAGCAGGACCGGACTGCCACAAGAGACCCAGTTCTTC. It codes for CASRTGLPQETQFF.

This clonotype was seen a single time. Just one base apart from a much larger clone, this may be a read error. The V gene is TRBV5-6, the J gene TRBJ2-1, with D perhaps TRBD1 (5 bases). In germline, CDR1 is SGHDT, CDR2 YYEEEE. Deletions cut 6 bases from V and 10 bases from J, with 14 bases between. CDR3 length: 12 residues. The CDR3 DNA follows: TGTGCCAGCATCATAGCAGGGTACGAGCAGTTCTTC. Translation: CASIIAGYEQFF.